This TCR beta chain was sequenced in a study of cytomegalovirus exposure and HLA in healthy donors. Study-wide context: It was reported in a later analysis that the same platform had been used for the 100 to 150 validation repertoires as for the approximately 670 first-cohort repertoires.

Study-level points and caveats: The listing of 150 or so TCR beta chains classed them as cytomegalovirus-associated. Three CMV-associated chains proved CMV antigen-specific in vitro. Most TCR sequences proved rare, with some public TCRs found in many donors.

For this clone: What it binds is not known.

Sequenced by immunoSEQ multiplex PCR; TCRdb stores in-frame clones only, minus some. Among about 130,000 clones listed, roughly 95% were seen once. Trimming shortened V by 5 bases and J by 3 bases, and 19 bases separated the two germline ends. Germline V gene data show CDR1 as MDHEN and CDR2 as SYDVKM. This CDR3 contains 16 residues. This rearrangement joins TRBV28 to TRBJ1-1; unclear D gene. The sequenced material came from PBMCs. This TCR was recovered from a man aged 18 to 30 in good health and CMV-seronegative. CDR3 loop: CASSPHVAERYTEAFF. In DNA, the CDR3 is TGTGCCAGCAGTCCCCACGTCGCGGAAAGGTACACTGAAGCTTTCTTT. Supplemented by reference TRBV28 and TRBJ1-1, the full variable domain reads DVKVTQSSRYLVKRTGEKVFLECVQDMDHENMFWYRQDPGLGLRLIYFSYDVKMKEKGDIPEGYSVSREKKERFSLILESASTNQTSMYLCASSPHVAERYTEAFFGQGTRLTVV.